Included here is one TCR beta chain sequence, with context. This specimen comes from a study of blood T cell repertoires in COVID-19. CDR1 and CDR2 (germline): MNHEY, SVGEGT. This CDR3 contains 15 residues. Trimming left V 4 bases short and J 5 bases short, with 16 bases between. This table comes from immunoSEQ multiplex PCR, and its TCRdb copy is limited to in-frame clones, with some not included. The repertoire includes fewer than 150,000 clones, under 85% of them detected once, and approximately 6.6% sits in the top ten. The TCR sequence derives from a human donor in a cohort sampled during active COVID-19. Sequencing was carried out using peripheral blood. The chain has TRBV6-2 or TRBV6-3 and TRBJ2-3, with D perhaps matching TRBD2 (7 bases). Here the CDR3 reads CASSSWGGQGDTQYF. Written as DNA, the CDR3 is TGTGCCAGCAGTTCCTGGGGGGGCCAGGGAGATACGCAGTATTTT.